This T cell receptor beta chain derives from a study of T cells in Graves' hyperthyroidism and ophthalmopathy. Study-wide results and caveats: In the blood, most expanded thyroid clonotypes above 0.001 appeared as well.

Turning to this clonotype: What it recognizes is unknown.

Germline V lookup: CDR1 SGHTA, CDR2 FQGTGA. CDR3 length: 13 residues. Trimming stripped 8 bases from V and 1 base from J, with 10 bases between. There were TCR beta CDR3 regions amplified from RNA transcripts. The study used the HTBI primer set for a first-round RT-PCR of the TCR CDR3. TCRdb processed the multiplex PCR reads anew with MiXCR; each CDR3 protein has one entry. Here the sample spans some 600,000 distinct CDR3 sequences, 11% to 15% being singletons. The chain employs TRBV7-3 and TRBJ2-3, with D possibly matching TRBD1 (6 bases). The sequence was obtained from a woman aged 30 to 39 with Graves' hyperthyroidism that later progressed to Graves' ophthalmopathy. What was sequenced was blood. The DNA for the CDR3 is TGTGCCAGCGGCGCAGGGGGCACAGATACGCAGTATTTT. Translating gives CASGAGGTDTQYF.